At least ten counts were recorded for the clone carrying this T cell receptor beta chain. Its specificity is not known. The sample comes from a study of T cells in Graves' hyperthyroidism and ophthalmopathy. RNA transcripts provided the source from which TCR beta CDR3 regions were amplified. First-round RT-PCR with HTBI primers amplified the TCR CDR3 region. One entry per CDR3 protein, called by TCRdb with MiXCR from the multiplex PCR reads. The table shows about 400,000 distinct CDR3 sequences, with less than 20% occurring only once. An approximately 10 ml volume of fresh peripheral blood provided the PBMCs. Study findings and constraints: A model using 13 V-J features told ophthalmopathy apart from stable hyperthyroidism.

The ends were cut back, 7 bases at V and 7 bases at J, with 11 bases in the middle. CDR1 is MNHEY and CDR2 is SMNVEV in the germline V gene (reference sequence). The CDR3 is 12 amino acids. Specimen: blood. The TCR was taken from a woman between 18 and 30 years old with Graves' hyperthyroidism that later progressed to Graves' ophthalmopathy. The gene calls are TRBV27 and TRBJ2-4; D might be TRBD1 (5 bases). DNA for the CDR3: TGTGCCAGCATGAGCCAGGGTAACATTCAGTACTTC. It codes for CASMSQGNIQYF.